This T cell receptor (beta chain) was profiled in a study of blood T cell repertoires in COVID-19. V shed 5 bases and J 10 bases; nucleotides not matched to a gene: 6. Looked up from germline, CDR1 is PRHDT and CDR2 is FYEKMQ (reference sequence). The length of the CDR3 is 13 residues. The assay was immunoSEQ multiplex PCR, and TCRdb's table has in-frame clones only and misses some. Of some 21,000 clones in the sample, around 73% were seen once. The material sequenced was peripheral blood. The chain links TRBV13 to TRBJ2-1; 9 bases map to TRBD1. The source is a human donor in a cohort sampled during active or convalescent COVID-19. CDR3 DNA sequence: TGTGCCAGCAGCCTACAGGGGGCGGCGGAGCAGTTCTTC. Translation: CASSLQGAAEQFF.